The present entry profiles one T cell receptor (beta chain) with its context. This CDR3 region has 14 residues. Germline V gene lookup returns CDR1 MNHNY and CDR2 SVGAGI (reference sequence). V was trimmed by 5 bases and J by 4 bases, leaving 14 bases between them. The source of the sample is a study of cytomegalovirus exposure and HLA in healthy donors. A multiplex PCR was run with 60 Vbeta primers and 13 Jbeta primers. The repertoire was sequenced with immunoSEQ multiplex PCR; TCRdb's copy has only in-frame clones and lacks some. The data contain 90,000 to 110,000 clones, about 80% of them seen just once; the ten biggest clones take up approximately 2%.

Sample: PBMCs. V gene TRBV6-6 combines with J gene TRBJ1-1; possible D gene TRBD1, 6 bases. The clonotype was recovered from a man younger than 40 in good health and CMV-seronegative. The CDR3 loop is CASSHTGRPTEAFF. The CDR3 nucleotides are TGTGCCAGCAGTCATACAGGGAGACCCACTGAAGCTTTCTTT.